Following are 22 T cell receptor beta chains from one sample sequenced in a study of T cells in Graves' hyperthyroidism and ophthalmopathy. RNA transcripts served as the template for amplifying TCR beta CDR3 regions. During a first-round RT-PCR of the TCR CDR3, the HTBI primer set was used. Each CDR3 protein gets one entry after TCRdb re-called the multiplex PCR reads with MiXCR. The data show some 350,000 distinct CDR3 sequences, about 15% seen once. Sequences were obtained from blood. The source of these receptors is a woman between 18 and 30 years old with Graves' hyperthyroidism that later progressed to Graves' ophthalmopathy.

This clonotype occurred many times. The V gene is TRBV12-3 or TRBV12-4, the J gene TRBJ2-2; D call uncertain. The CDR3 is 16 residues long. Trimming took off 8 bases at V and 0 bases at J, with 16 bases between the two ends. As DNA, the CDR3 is TGTGCCAGCCTCGAAGTCCCAGCAACGAACACCGGGGAGCTGTTTTTT. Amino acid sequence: CASLEVPATNTGELFF.

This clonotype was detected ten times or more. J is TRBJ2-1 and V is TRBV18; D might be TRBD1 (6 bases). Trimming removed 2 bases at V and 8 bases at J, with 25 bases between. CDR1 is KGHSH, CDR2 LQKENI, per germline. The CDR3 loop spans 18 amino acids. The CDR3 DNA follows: TGTGCCAGCTCACCAATTCTGTTCAGTGCAGGGGTGGACGATGAGCAGTTCTTC. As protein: CASSPILFSAGVDDEQFF.

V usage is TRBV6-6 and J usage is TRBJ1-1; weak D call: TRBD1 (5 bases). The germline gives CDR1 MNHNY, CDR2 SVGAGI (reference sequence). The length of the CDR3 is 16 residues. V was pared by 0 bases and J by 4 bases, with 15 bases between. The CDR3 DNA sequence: TGTGCCAGCAGTTACTCTAGATTGGGGGGAGTCACTGAAGCTTTCTTT. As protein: CASSYSRLGGVTEAFF.

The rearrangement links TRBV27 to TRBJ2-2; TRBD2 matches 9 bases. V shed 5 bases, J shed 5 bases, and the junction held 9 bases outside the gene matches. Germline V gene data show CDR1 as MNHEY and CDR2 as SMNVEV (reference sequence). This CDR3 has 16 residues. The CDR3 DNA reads TGTGCCAGCAGTCTGATAGCGGGAGTACGAACCGGGGAGCTGTTTTTT. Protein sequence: CASSLIAGVRTGELFF.

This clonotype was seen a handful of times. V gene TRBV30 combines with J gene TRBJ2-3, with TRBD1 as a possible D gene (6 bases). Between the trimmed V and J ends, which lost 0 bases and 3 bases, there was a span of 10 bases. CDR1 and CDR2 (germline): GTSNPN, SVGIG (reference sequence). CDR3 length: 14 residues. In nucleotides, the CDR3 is TGTGCCTGGAGTGTACAGGGCTGGACAGATACGCAGTATTTT. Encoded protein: CAWSVQGWTDTQYF.

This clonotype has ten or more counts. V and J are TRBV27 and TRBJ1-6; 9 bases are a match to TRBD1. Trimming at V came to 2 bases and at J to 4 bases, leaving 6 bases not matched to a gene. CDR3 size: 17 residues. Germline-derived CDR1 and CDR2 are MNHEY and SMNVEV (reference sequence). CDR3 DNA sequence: TGTGCCAGCAGTTTAAAGGAGGACAGGGGATATAATTCACCCCTCCACTTT. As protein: CASSLKEDRGYNSPLHF.

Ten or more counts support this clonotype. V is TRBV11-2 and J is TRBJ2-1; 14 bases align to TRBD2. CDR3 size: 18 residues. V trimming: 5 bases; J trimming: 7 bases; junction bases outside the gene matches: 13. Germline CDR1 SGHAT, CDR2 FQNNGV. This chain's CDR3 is CASSRVFHGTSGSNEQFF. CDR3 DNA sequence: TGTGCCAGCAGCCGGGTGTTTCACGGGACTAGCGGGAGTAATGAGCAGTTCTTC.

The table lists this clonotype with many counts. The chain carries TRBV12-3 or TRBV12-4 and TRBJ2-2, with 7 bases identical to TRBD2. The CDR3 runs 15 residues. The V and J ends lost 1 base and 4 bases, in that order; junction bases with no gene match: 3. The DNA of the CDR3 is TGTGCCAGCAGTTTAGTGACGGGGGGCACCGGGGAGCTGTTTTTT. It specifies CASSLVTGGTGELFF.

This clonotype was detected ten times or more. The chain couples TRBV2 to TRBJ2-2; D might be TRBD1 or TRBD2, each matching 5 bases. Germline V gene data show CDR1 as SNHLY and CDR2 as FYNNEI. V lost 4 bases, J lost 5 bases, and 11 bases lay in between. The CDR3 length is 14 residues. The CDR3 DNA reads TGTGCCAGCAGTGTTCGGGACGGAACCGGGGAGCTGTTTTTT. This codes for CASSVRDGTGELFF.

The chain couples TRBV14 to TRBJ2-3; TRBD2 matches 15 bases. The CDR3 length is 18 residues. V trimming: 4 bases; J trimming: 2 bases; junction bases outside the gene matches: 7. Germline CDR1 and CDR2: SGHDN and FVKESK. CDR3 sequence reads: CASSPGLAGGTTTDTQYF. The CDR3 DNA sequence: TGTGCCAGCAGCCCGGGACTAGCGGGAGGAACGACCACAGATACGCAGTATTTT.

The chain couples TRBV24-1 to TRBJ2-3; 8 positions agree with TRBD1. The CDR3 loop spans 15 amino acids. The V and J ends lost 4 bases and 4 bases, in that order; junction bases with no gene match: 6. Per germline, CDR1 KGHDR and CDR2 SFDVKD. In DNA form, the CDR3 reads TGTGCCACCAGTGACCCGGACAGGGTCCCAGATACGCAGTATTTT. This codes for CATSDPDRVPDTQYF.

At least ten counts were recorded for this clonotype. CDR3 sequence reads: CASTLLAGGDEQYF. CDR3 bases: TGTGCCAGCACTCTGCTAGCGGGAGGGGACGAGCAGTACTTC. The chain carries TRBV28 and TRBJ2-7; 12 bases are a match to TRBD2. Germline V gene lookup returns CDR1 MDHEN and CDR2 SYDVKM. This CDR3 is built from 14 residues. The V segment lost 7 bases and the J segment 5 bases; nucleotides outside the gene matches: 6.

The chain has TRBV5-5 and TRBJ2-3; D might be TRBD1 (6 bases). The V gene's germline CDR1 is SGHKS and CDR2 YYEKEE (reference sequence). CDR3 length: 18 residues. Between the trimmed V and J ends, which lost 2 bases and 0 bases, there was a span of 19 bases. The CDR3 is CASSFPRDRSTSTDTQYF. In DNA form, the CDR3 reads TGTGCCAGCAGCTTTCCGCGCGACAGGTCTACTAGCACAGATACGCAGTATTTT.

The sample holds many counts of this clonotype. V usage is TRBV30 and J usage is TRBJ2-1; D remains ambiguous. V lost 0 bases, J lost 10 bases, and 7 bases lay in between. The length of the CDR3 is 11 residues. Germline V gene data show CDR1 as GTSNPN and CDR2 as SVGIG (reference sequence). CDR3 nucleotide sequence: TGTGCCTGGAGTGTAGCTAACGAGCAGTTCTTC. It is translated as CAWSVANEQFF. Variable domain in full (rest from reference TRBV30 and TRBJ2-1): SQTIHQWPATLVQPVGSPLSLECTVEGTSNPNLYWYRQAAGRGLQLLFYSVGIGQISSEVPQNLSASRPQDRQFILSSKKLLLSDSGFYLCAWSVANEQFFGPGTRLTVL.

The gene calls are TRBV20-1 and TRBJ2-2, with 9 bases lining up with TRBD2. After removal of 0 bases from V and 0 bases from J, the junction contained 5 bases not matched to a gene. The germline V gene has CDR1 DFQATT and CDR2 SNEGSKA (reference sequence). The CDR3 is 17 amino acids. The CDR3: CSARDDTSGSNTGELFF. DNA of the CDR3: TGCAGTGCTAGAGACGATACTAGCGGGTCGAACACCGGGGAGCTGTTTTTT.

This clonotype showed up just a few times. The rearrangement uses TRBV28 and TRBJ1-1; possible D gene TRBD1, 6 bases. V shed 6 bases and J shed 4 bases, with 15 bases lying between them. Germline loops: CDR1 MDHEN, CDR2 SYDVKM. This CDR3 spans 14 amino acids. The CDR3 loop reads CASSLHQGTTEAFF. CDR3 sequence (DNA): TGTGCCAGCAGCCTCCATCAGGGGACCACTGAAGCTTTCTTT.

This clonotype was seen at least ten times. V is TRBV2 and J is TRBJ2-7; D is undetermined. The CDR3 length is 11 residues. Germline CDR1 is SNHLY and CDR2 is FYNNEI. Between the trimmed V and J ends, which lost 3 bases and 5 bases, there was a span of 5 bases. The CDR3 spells CASSERNEQYF. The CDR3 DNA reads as TGTGCCAGCAGTGAGAGGAACGAGCAGTACTTC.

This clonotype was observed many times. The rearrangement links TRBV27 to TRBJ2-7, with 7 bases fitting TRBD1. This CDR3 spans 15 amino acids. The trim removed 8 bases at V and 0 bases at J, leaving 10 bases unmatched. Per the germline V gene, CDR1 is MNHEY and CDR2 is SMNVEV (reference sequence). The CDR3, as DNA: TGTGCCAGCGTTTTCGACAGGGCGGACTCCTACGAGCAGTACTTC. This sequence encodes CASVFDRADSYEQYF.

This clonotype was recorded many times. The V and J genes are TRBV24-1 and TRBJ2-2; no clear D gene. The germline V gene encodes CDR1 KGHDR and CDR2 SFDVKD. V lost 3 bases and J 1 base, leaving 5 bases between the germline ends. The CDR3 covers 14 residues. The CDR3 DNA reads TGTGCCACCAGTGATCTCGAGAACACCGGGGAGCTGTTTTTT. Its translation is CATSDLENTGELFF.

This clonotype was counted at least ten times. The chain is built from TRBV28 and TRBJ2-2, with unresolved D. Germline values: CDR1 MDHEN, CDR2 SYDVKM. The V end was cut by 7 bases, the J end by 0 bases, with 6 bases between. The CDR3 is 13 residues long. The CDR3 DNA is TGTGCCAGCACTGACCCGAACACCGGGGAGCTGTTTTTT. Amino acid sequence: CASTDPNTGELFF.

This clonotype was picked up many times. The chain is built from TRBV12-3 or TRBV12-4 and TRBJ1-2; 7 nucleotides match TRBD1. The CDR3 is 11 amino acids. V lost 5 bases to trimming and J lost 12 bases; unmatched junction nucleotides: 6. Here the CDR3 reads CASSLDRAHTF. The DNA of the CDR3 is TGTGCCAGCAGTCTCGACAGGGCGCACACCTTC.

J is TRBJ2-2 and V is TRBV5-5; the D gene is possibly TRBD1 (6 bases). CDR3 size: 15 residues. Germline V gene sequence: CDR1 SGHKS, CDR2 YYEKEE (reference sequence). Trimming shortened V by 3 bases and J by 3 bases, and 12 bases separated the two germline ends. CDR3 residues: CASSSYREHTGELFF. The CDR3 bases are TGTGCCAGCAGCTCGTACAGGGAGCACACCGGGGAGCTGTTTTTT.